The clone carrying this TCR beta chain is a singleton in its sample. No antigen is known for it. Between the trimmed V and J ends, which lost 8 bases and 2 bases, there was a span of 18 bases. There are 15 residues in the CDR3. Germline CDR1 and CDR2: SNHLY and FYNNEI. The data are from a study of T cell repertoires in cytomegalovirus infection. For the study at large: CMV infection plus the matching HLA type was flagged by public TCR beta signatures. Study results and limitations: There were carriers of CMV plus the relevant HLA, and cumulative public TCR beta family frequency identified them. Clonotypes of TCR beta that were HLA-C-restricted and CMV-specific dominated the ex vivo response.

Using its own MiXCR run on the reads, TCRdb lists one record per CDR3 protein. Counted here are hundreds of thousands of distinct CDR3 sequences, 20% to 30% occurring once; the ten biggest clones make up 6.5% to 10%. The source of this sequence is a human donor in good health (CMV status not recorded). Some clones in this sample may be carry-over from other donors' samples. The chain combines TRBV2 with TRBJ1-2, with D tentatively TRBD1 (5 bases). The specimen was CD8+ T cells from PBMCs. CDR3 DNA: TGTGCCAGCGAGCCCCCTCCAGGGCTGAACTATGGCTACACCTTC. Translated, it gives CASEPPPGLNYGYTF.